This is a list of T cell receptor beta chains from one sample in a study of cytomegalovirus exposure and HLA in healthy donors. The table came from immunoSEQ multiplex PCR; TCRdb's copy has only in-frame clones and leaves some out. The data contain roughly 150,000 clones, more than 70% of them singletons. Source material: PBMCs. All receptors come from a middle-aged man in good health and CMV-seronegative. The CDR3 runs from the conserved cysteine through the conserved F or W.

v_gene	j_gene	CDR3aa
TRBV28	TRBJ2-7	CASSFGQGTYEQYF
TRBV27	TRBJ2-7	CASRAGRGYYEQYF
TRBV2	TRBJ2-1	CASSQSRLAGGLDEQFF
TRBV6-5	TRBJ2-7	CASSYLGAGSSYEQYF
TRBV7-9	TRBJ2-1	CASPEVEGGNEQFF
TRBV5-8	TRBJ2-3	CASSQTMARTDTQYF
TRBV5-6	TRBJ1-1	CASRTGGGTEAFF
TRBV6-1	TRBJ1-4	CASKQATNEKLFF
TRBV6-6	TRBJ2-7	CASSRPSGAVEQYF
TRBV5-1	TRBJ2-3	CASSLTVGGDTQYF
TRBV9	TRBJ1-2	CASSVGLQGTYGYTF
TRBV5-4	TRBJ2-3	CASSVSGGASTDTQYF
TRBV6-1	TRBJ2-2	CASSRGDTGELFF
TRBV29-1	TRBJ1-1	CSVITGGGGTEAFF
TRBV6-5	TRBJ2-3	CASSPSGSRTDTQYF
TRBV6-6	TRBJ1-1	CASTPGELRTEAFF
TRBV29-1	TRBJ1-1	CSVGQFNTEAFF
TRBV4-1	TRBJ2-5	CASSQQIGVGGAEETQYF
TRBV5-6	TRBJ2-2	CASSRRTSGSYGELFF
TRBV11-3	TRBJ2-7	CASSSQLLLAGGRYEQYF
TRBV5-1	TRBJ2-1	CASSLGLGPVYNEQFF
TRBV9	TRBJ2-7	CASSGGGRDAAYEQYF
TRBV10-3	TRBJ2-1	CAISTGAQGNEQFF
TRBV19	TRBJ2-1	CASSPNFGLDNEQFF
TRBV2	TRBJ2-7	CASSEALRQVQYF
TRBV19	TRBJ1-1	CASRPTDRGRSTEAFF
TRBV4-1	TRBJ2-4	CASSLKSAGENIQYF
TRBV27	TRBJ2-7	CASSLMGAEQYF
TRBV25-1	TRBJ1-1	CASSELNLNTEAFF
TRBV7-2	TRBJ1-5	CASSGTGYDNQPQHF
TRBV28	TRBJ2-7	CATPPGLAGDAGDEQYF
TRBV9	TRBJ1-1	CASSQQSMNTEAFF
TRBV30	TRBJ1-4	CAWTGTGGEKLFF
TRBV4-3	TRBJ1-4	CASSQDQASIDEKLFF
TRBV6-5	TRBJ2-5	CASSPWTGGSETQYF
TRBV7-9	NA	CASSTTGGSYEQYF
TRBV4-1	TRBJ2-7	CASSQGSRGYEQYF
TRBV18	TRBJ1-1	CASSPLQGYEAEAFF
TRBV6-5	TRBJ2-4	CASSYSAGAAKNIQYF
TRBV18	TRBJ2-6	CASSPMGRGHRGANVLTF
TRBV28	TRBJ1-1	CASSDSPSNTEAFF
TRBV2	TRBJ2-7	CASSEVLGVGSYSYEQYF
TRBV27	TRBJ2-1	CASSLYWTGGYNEQFF
TRBV4-3	TRBJ2-1	CASSQGAGTFNEQFF
TRBV6-1	TRBJ2-5	CASSEATVLQETQYF
TRBV6-5	TRBJ1-1	CASSYSAGGGGTEAFF
TRBV5-4	TRBJ1-1	CASSLLGGNTEAFF
TRBV30	TRBJ1-2	CAWSPPGGNYGYTF
TRBV6-5	TRBJ2-7	CASSRRFGEQYF
TRBV23-1	TRBJ2-1	CASSPLAGLAGGPGEQFF
TRBV5-1	TRBJ1-6	CASRTRGQGNSPLHF
TRBV30	TRBJ1-2	CAWLQPGTARPNYGYTF
TRBV10-3	TRBJ1-4	CAIRGQESNEKLFF
TRBV7-9	TRBJ2-5	CASSLMRSQETQYF
TRBV11-2	TRBJ2-1	CASQPPAGGSGEQFF